These 9 T cell receptor beta chains were all obtained from the same sample, sequenced in a study of cytomegalovirus exposure and HLA in healthy donors. Some clones are missing from TCRdb's copy, which holds only in-frame ones; the method was immunoSEQ multiplex PCR. Here the sample spans under 400,000 clones, 70% to 90% being singletons. Sequencing was done on a sample of PBMCs. These receptors were collected from a man under 40 in good health and CMV-seronegative.

V gene TRBV4-3 combines with J gene TRBJ1-6; 9 bases fit TRBD1. The CDR3 is 14 residues long. V shed 5 bases and J 9 bases; nucleotides not matched to a gene: 5. Germline-derived CDR1 and CDR2 are LGHNA and YSLEER. The CDR3 bases are TGCGCCAGCAGCTCAGGACAGGGGACTTCACCCCTCCACTTT. Its translation: CASSSGQGTSPLHF.

The CDR3 DNA is TGTGCCAGCAGGGAGACAGGGGGCGAACAGTACTTC. Protein: CASRETGGEQYF. The chain has TRBV2 and TRBJ2-7; TRBD1 matches at 10 bases. The CDR3 spans 12 residues. V shed 6 bases, J shed 10 bases, and the junction held 6 bases outside the gene matches. The germline V gene encodes CDR1 SNHLY and CDR2 FYNNEI.

The chain employs TRBV18 and TRBJ1-5; a possible D gene is TRBD1 (6 bases). The length of the CDR3 is 12 residues. The V gene lost 6 bases and the J gene lost 6 bases, with 9 bases spanning the gap. Germline lookup yields CDR1 KGHSH and CDR2 LQKENI. CDR3 in amino acids: CASSQGSQPQHF. CDR3 in DNA: TGTGCCAGCTCTCAGGGGTCTCAGCCCCAGCATTTT. The variable domain in full, completed from reference TRBV18 and TRBJ1-5, reads NAGVMQNPRHLVRRRGQEARLRCSPMKGHSHVYWYRQLPEEGLKFMVYLQKENIIDESGMPKERFSAEFPKEGPSILRIQQVVRGDSAAYFCASSQGSQPQHFGDGTRLSIL.

In its sample, this clone was seen a few times. The chain carries TRBV11-2 and TRBJ2-1, with D possibly being TRBD2 (6 bases). Germline lookup yields CDR1 SGHAT and CDR2 FQNNGV. There are 15 residues in the CDR3. V was trimmed by 3 bases and J by 4 bases, leaving 13 bases between them. Here the CDR3 reads CASSFYGGNYNEQFF. DNA of the CDR3: TGTGCCAGCAGCTTTTACGGGGGTAATTACAATGAGCAGTTCTTC.

V and J are TRBV5-1 and TRBJ1-6, with D possibly being TRBD1 (6 bases). The V end was cut by 0 bases, the J end by 0 bases, with 13 bases between. The CDR3 loop spans 18 amino acids. Germline-derived CDR1 and CDR2 are SGHRS and YFSETQ. DNA for the CDR3: TGCGCCAGCAGCTTGGACCCTAGGGGGAGCTCCTATAATTCACCCCTCCACTTT. Protein: CASSLDPRGSSYNSPLHF.

V is TRBV7-9 and J is TRBJ1-1, with D possibly matching TRBD1 (5 bases). This CDR3 is 15 amino acids long. Germline V gene sequence: CDR1 SEHNR, CDR2 FQNEAQ (reference sequence). With 0 bases removed from V and 6 bases from J, the gap between germline ends came to 14 bases. CDR3 bases: TGTGCCAGCAGCTTAGCCCTGACAGAGTTTTCTGAAGCTTTCTTT. It translates to CASSLALTEFSEAFF.

The chain links TRBV5-6 to TRBJ2-4; D is unclear. CDR3 size: 12 residues. Trimming removed 2 bases at V and 7 bases at J, with 7 bases between. Germline V lookup: CDR1 SGHDT, CDR2 YYEEEE. The CDR3 region is CASSFFENIQYF. CDR3 sequence (DNA): TGTGCCAGCAGCTTTTTTGAGAACATTCAGTACTTC.

This clone has only one observation. The chain employs TRBV14 and TRBJ1-1; 10 bases line up with TRBD1. The V gene's germline CDR1 is SGHDN and CDR2 FVKESK. V shed 4 bases, J shed 4 bases, and the junction held 3 bases outside the gene matches. The CDR3 consists of 14 residues. CDR3 DNA sequence: TGTGCCAGCAGCCTGAGGGACAGGGGCACTGAAGCTTTCTTT. This translates into CASSLRDRGTEAFF.

Note on this clone: Distinct nucleotide sequences in the sample also encode this CDR3. V gene TRBV9 combines with J gene TRBJ1-1; no definite D call. CDR3 size: 13 residues. Trimming cost V 0 bases and J 0 bases, with 3 bases left between them. The V gene's germline CDR1 is SGDLS and CDR2 YYNGEE. CDR3 region: CASSVDMNTEAFF. The CDR3 DNA is TGTGCCAGCAGCGTAGACATGAACACTGAAGCTTTCTTT.